What follows are 22 T cell receptor beta chains derived from one specimen sequenced in a study of T cells in Graves' hyperthyroidism and ophthalmopathy (dated 2019 in TCRdb). Receptor amplification or capture employed multiplex PCR. TCRdb names Illumina HiSeq 2000 as the instrument used. The TCR beta CDR3 regions were amplified from the RNA transcripts. A first-round RT-PCR of the TCR CDR3 used the HTBI primer set with the Qiagen OneStep RT-PCR kit. TCRdb took the public reads, trimmed them with fastp at Q25, ran MiXCR for clone calling and kept in-frame beta chains. Every entry covers one CDR3 protein and lists the most common genes and DNA from its rows. The table for this sample lists some 270,000 distinct CDR3 sequences; roughly 15% of them were counted only once. The biggest ten clones account for roughly 8.5% of the sample. What was sequenced was blood. The origin of the receptors is a woman aged 25 to 39 with Graves' hyperthyroidism that later progressed to Graves' ophthalmopathy.

This clonotype was seen repeatedly, ten times or more. The chain has TRBV20-1 and TRBJ2-1; D unresolved. The germline V gene encodes CDR1 DFQATT and CDR2 SNEGSKA (reference sequence). This CDR3 is built from 12 residues. V was shortened by 3 bases and J by 7 bases, with 10 bases between the two germline ends. In nucleotides, the CDR3 is TGCAGTGCTAGGGCTTACCGTAATGAGCAGTTCTTC. This sequence encodes CSARAYRNEQFF.

This clonotype was detected ten times or more. This CDR3 is CASGTSGVYNEQFF. The DNA for the CDR3 is TGTGCCAGCGGGACTAGCGGAGTATACAATGAGCAGTTCTTC. V gene TRBV27 combines with J gene TRBJ2-1; 11 bases map to TRBD2. Unmatched junction bases numbered 4, after V lost 8 bases and J lost 4 bases. Looked up from germline, CDR1 is MNHEY and CDR2 is SMNVEV (reference sequence). The CDR3 covers 14 residues.

This clonotype showed up just a few times. Being one base from a much bigger clone, this may be a read error. The chain employs TRBV11-2 and TRBJ2-1; D might be TRBD2 (6 bases). Between the trimmed V and J ends, which lost 10 bases and 7 bases, there was a span of 17 bases. The CDR3 runs 13 residues. Germline loops: CDR1 SGHAT, CDR2 FQNNGV. The CDR3 nucleotides read TGTGCCACCGATGTAACGGGAGTGAATGAGCAGTTCTTC. Its translation is CATDVTGVNEQFF.

There are many counts of this clonotype. The junction shows a germline mismatch at one end, possibly a read error. J is TRBJ1-1 and V is TRBV19; no clear D gene. The CDR3 totals 16 residues. Germline lookup yields CDR1 LNHDA and CDR2 SQIVND (reference sequence). CDR3 sequence (DNA): TGTGCCAGTAGCTCATCCCCCATGGTTCTGAACCCTGAAGCTTTCTTT. Protein sequence: CASSSSPMVLNPEAFF.

This sequence joins TRBV5-1 and TRBJ2-5; 7 bases agree with TRBD1. After removal of 4 bases from V and 1 base from J, the junction contained 4 bases not matched to a gene. Germline CDR1 is SGHRS and CDR2 is YFSETQ. The CDR3 spans 14 residues. CDR3 residues: CASSRRDSQETQYF. In nucleotides, the CDR3 is TGCGCCAGCAGCCGCCGGGACAGCCAAGAGACCCAGTACTTC.

The CDR3 sequence is CASSVAPTSTDTQYF. The CDR3 DNA reads as TGTGCCAGCAGCGTAGCCCCTACTAGCACAGATACGCAGTATTTT. V and J are TRBV9 and TRBJ2-3; no clear D gene. V shed 0 bases and J shed 0 bases, with 8 bases lying between them. Germline V gene data show CDR1 as SGDLS and CDR2 as YYNGEE. The CDR3 consists of 15 residues.

This clonotype has at least ten counts. The V gene is TRBV3-1, the J gene TRBJ1-3; D unclear. The CDR3 consists of 15 residues. The V gene lost 2 bases and the J gene lost 8 bases, with 16 bases spanning the gap. CDR1 LGHDT and CDR2 YNNKEL come from the germline V gene (reference sequence). This chain's CDR3 is CASSQSRMVMDTIYF. Written as DNA, the CDR3 is TGTGCCAGCAGCCAAAGTCGAATGGTCATGGACACCATATATTTT.

The chain uses TRBV6-1 and TRBJ2-1; D not certain. The CDR3 is 15 residues long. Trimming removed 8 bases from V and 0 bases from J, with 14 bases in between. Germline CDR1 is MNHNS and CDR2 is SASEGT. This CDR3 is CASGRSYSSYNEQFF. The CDR3, as DNA: TGTGCCAGCGGTCGATCTTATAGCTCCTACAATGAGCAGTTCTTC.

The chain uses TRBV20-1 and TRBJ1-4; 7 bases map to TRBD1. CDR1 is DFQATT, CDR2 SNEGSKA, per germline (reference sequence). The V segment lost 0 bases and the J segment 4 bases; nucleotides outside the gene matches: 5. This CDR3 has 15 residues. The CDR3 DNA is TGCAGTGCTAGAGACAAACAGGGGCATAATGAAAAACTGTTTTTT. Protein sequence: CSARDKQGHNEKLFF.

This clonotype has ten or more counts. The V and J genes are TRBV3-1 and TRBJ2-7, with a possible D match to TRBD2 (5 bases). Trimming took 0 bases from V and 6 from J, leaving 24 bases between them. Germline V gene data show CDR1 as LGHDT and CDR2 as YNNKEL (reference sequence). CDR3 size: 18 residues. CDR3: CASSQEGGQPLFGSEQYF. In nucleotides, the CDR3 is TGTGCCAGCAGCCAAGAAGGAGGCCAGCCACTCTTTGGCTCCGAGCAGTACTTC.

The genes are TRBV5-1 and TRBJ2-5, with D unresolved. The CDR3 sequence is 15 residues long. V was trimmed by 1 base and J by 1 base, leaving 11 bases between them. Germline V gene data show CDR1 as SGHRS and CDR2 as YFSETQ. CDR3 region: CASSLLRTLQETQYF. The CDR3 DNA reads as TGCGCCAGCAGCTTGCTAAGGACCCTCCAAGAGACCCAGTACTTC.

The chain has TRBV6-5 and TRBJ2-5; 10 bases map to TRBD1. This CDR3 spans 15 amino acids. The germline V gene has CDR1 MNHEY and CDR2 SVGAGI. J was trimmed by 9 bases and V by 0 bases; bases with no gene match: 7. Written as DNA, the CDR3 is TGTGCCAGCAGTTACTCGGGACAGGGGAACTGGGCCCAGTACTTC. As protein: CASSYSGQGNWAQYF.

To note about this clonotype: A clone one base away is much larger, so this may be a read error. The chain is built from TRBV27 and TRBJ2-4; no definite D call. With 3 bases removed from V and 2 bases from J, the gap between germline ends came to 11 bases. CDR1 and CDR2 from the germline V gene are MNHEY and SMNVEV (reference sequence). CDR3 length: 15 residues. The CDR3 here is CASSLGALTKNIQYF. The CDR3 DNA reads TGTGCCAGCAGTTTGGGCGCACTAACCAAAAACATTCAGTACTTC.

This clonotype has only a few counts. V gene TRBV25-1 combines with J gene TRBJ1-1, with unresolved D. This CDR3 is 11 amino acids long. Per germline, CDR1 MGHDK and CDR2 SYGVNS. V was trimmed by 2 bases and J by 7 bases, leaving 5 bases between them. The CDR3, as DNA: TGTGCCAGCAGTGAAGGTGGTGAAGCTTTCTTT. Translating it yields CASSEGGEAFF.

The chain couples TRBV25-1 to TRBJ1-2; 7 bases match TRBD1. Looked up from germline, CDR1 is MGHDK and CDR2 is SYGVNS. CDR3 length equals 14 residues. V trimming: 3 bases; J trimming: 2 bases; junction bases outside the gene matches: 3. This CDR3 is CASSDHRGNYGYTF. DNA of the CDR3: TGTGCCAGCAGTGACCACAGGGGAAACTATGGCTACACCTTC.

This clonotype was picked up many times. The chain has TRBV7-3 and TRBJ1-6; 8 bases map to TRBD1. After removal of 5 bases from V and 7 bases from J, the junction contained 4 bases not matched to a gene. Germline V gives CDR1 SGHTA, CDR2 FQGTGA. This CDR3 is 14 amino acids long. Here the CDR3 reads CASSQDRVNSPLHF. In DNA, the CDR3 is TGTGCCAGCAGCCAGGACAGGGTGAATTCACCCCTCCACTTT. The entire variable domain, with the rest obtained from reference TRBV7-3 and TRBJ1-6, is as follows: GAGVSQTPSNKVTEKGKYVELRCDPISGHTALYWYRQSLGQGPEFLIYFQGTGAADDSGLPNDRFFAVRPEGSVSTLKIQRTERGDSAVYLCASSQDRVNSPLHFGNGTRLTVT.

This clonotype has a count of ten or more. The rearrangement joins TRBV7-9 to TRBJ1-2, with D hard to call. The CDR3 totals 13 residues. Germline lookup yields CDR1 SEHNR and CDR2 FQNEAQ (reference sequence). V shed 5 bases and J shed 6 bases, with 13 bases lying between them. The CDR3 sequence is CASSVMGSDGYTF. The CDR3 coding sequence is TGTGCCAGCAGCGTGATGGGGTCTGATGGCTACACCTTC. Using reference TRBV7-9 and TRBJ1-2 for the parts outside the CDR3, the full variable domain is DTGVSQNPRHKITKRGQNVTFRCDPISEHNRLYWYRQTLGQGPEFLTYFQNEAQLEKSRLLSDRFSAERPKGSFSTLEIQRTEQGDSAMYLCASSVMGSDGYTFGSGTRLTVV.

This clonotype was counted ten times or more. This chain links TRBV11-2 with TRBJ2-3, with D unresolved. Per the germline V gene, CDR1 is SGHAT and CDR2 is FQNNGV. The ends were cut back, 3 bases at V and 6 bases at J, with 10 bases in the middle. The CDR3 has 13 amino acids. CDR3 sequence (DNA): TGTGCCAGCAGCTTGCAAATAGGGGATACGCAGTATTTT. Protein: CASSLQIGDTQYF.

In this sample, this clonotype turned up many times. The genes are TRBV3-1 and TRBJ2-5; TRBD2 matches 7 bases. Germline lookup yields CDR1 LGHDT and CDR2 YNNKEL (reference sequence). Trimming cost V 5 bases and J 3 bases; bases outside gene matches: 3. The CDR3 consists of 13 residues. The CDR3 DNA reads TGTGCCAGCAGCAACAGCGGGGAAGAGACCCAGTACTTC. It yields the protein CASSNSGEETQYF.

This clonotype was detected many times. The rearrangement links TRBV12-3 or TRBV12-4 to TRBJ2-1, with 8 positions matching TRBD1. The CDR3 totals 14 residues. The junction had 6 bases not matched to a gene; V was cut back by 4 bases and J by 7 bases. The CDR3 DNA follows: TGTGCCAGCAGTTCAAACGACAGGGGTAATGAGCAGTTCTTC. The encoded protein is CASSSNDRGNEQFF.

At least ten counts were recorded for this clonotype. The chain joins TRBV28 to TRBJ2-5; a possible D gene is TRBD2 (6 bases). The CDR3 is made up of 11 amino acids. CDR1 is MDHEN and CDR2 is SYDVKM in the germline V gene. Trimming took 8 bases from V and 12 from J, leaving 16 bases between them. CDR3 nucleotides: TGTGCCAGCCGCGGGGCTCAGAGGGAGTACTTC. Its protein is CASRGAQREYF.

This clonotype was observed a handful of times. V gene TRBV4-2 combines with J gene TRBJ2-2; 7 bases fit TRBD2. After removal of 0 bases from V and 3 bases from J, the junction contained 1 base not matched to a gene. This CDR3 is built from 15 residues. Germline V gives CDR1 LGHNA, CDR2 YNFKEQ. The CDR3 nucleotides are TGTGCCAGCAGCCAAGAGGCGGGGGACACCGGGGAGCTGTTTTTT. This sequence encodes CASSQEAGDTGELFF.